The rows below give T cell receptor beta chains drawn from one sample of a study of OX40 agonist ivuxolimab in advanced cancers. The method was immunoSEQ multiplex PCR; TCRdb's version includes in-frame clones alone and lacks a portion of them. The table records under 140,000 clones, roughly 87% of them present only once. The sample was CD4+ or CD8+ T cells sorted from blood, taken in a trial of the OX40 agonist ivuxolimab. The receptors originated from an adult with an advanced solid tumor such as melanoma, head and neck, liver or kidney cancer. Both conserved end residues are part of each CDR3.

J: TRBJ2-2
V: TRBV7-2
CDR3: CASSSESFAGELFF

J: TRBJ1-2
V: TRBV14
CDR3: CASSQEDRGYGYTF

J: TRBJ1-5
V: TRBV28
CDR3: CASSFPGGMVQPQHF

J: TRBJ2-3
V: TRBV5-1
CDR3: CASSPSGAESTDTQYF

J: TRBJ2-7
V: TRBV28
CDR3: CASIPGGQGYEQYF

J: TRBJ1-5
V: TRBV30
CDR3: CAWSVDTGHQPQHF

J: TRBJ2-2
V: TRBV7-3
CDR3: CASSFETSRGTGELFF

J: TRBJ1-2
V: TRBV7-9
CDR3: CASSSDANYGYTF

J: TRBJ1-1
V: TRBV4-2
CDR3: CASSQSAGLNTEAFF

J: TRBJ2-5
V: TRBV6-1
CDR3: CASSEDGGRPVAGAETQYF

J: TRBJ1-6
V: TRBV5-6
CDR3: CASRDLSSYNSPLHF

J: TRBJ1-1
V: TRBV19
CDR3: CASSPLSLAEAFF

J: TRBJ1-1
V: TRBV15
CDR3: CATSREQGRLRF

J: TRBJ1-2
V: TRBV7-2
CDR3: CASSLSRTNYGYTF

J: TRBJ1-1
V: TRBV6-6
CDR3: CASSFPPGNTEAFF

J: TRBJ2-7
V: TRBV6-1
CDR3: CASATEDYEQYF

J: TRBJ1-2
V: TRBV7-9
CDR3: CASSLLSPTGVGSYGYTF

J: TRBJ2-1
V: TRBV5-1
CDR3: CASSLGVGGYLDEQFF

J: TRBJ1-2
V: TRBV5-1
CDR3: CASSLGTGMGYTF

J: TRBJ1-2
V: TRBV19
CDR3: CASSIAGQAYGYTF

J: TRBJ1-2
V: TRBV7-8
CDR3: CASSSTGRSYGYTF

J: TRBJ2-3
V: TRBV30
CDR3: CAWSIQADTQYF

J: TRBJ1-5
V: TRBV4-2
CDR3: CASSQGTVFNQPQHF

J: TRBJ2-2
V: TRBV2
CDR3: CASSERSSHTGELFF

J: TRBJ1-1
V: TRBV19
CDR3: CASSQGENTEAFF

J: TRBJ2-7
V: TRBV11-3
CDR3: CASSLGAEWDYEQYF

J: TRBJ1-3
V: TRBV6-5
CDR3: CASSYPFSGNTIYF

J: TRBJ1-5
V: TRBV4-1
CDR3: CASSQTGMQPQHF

J: TRBJ2-1
V: TRBV4-3
CDR3: CASSQEKRGGNEQFF

J: TRBJ2-6
V: TRBV28
CDR3: CASISGSGGANVLTF

J: TRBJ1-3
V: TRBV6-6
CDR3: CASSYFSSSGNTIYF

J: TRBJ1-5
V: TRBV25-1
CDR3: CASRQQGIDQPQHF

J: TRBJ1-1
V: TRBV6-5
CDR3: CASSHSRTGRRTEAFF

J: TRBJ1-2
V: TRBV19
CDR3: CASSRQGAYGYTF

J: TRBJ1-1
V: TRBV7-3
CDR3: CASSLTGSTEAFF

J: TRBJ1-1
V: TRBV5-6
CDR3: CASSAGRIEAFF

J: TRBJ2-3
V: TRBV9
CDR3: CASSGLFTSTQYF

J: TRBJ2-2
V: TRBV5-1
CDR3: CASSRSGRDGGELFF

J: TRBJ2-3
V: TRBV7-9
CDR3: CASSPWGGDTQYF

J: TRBJ2-7
V: TRBV19
CDR3: CASSRNGEAYEQYF

J: TRBJ1-2
V: TRBV4-1
CDR3: CASSRGQAINYGYTF

J: TRBJ1-6
V: TRBV30
CDR3: CAWRTGLTYNSPLHF

J: TRBJ2-2
V: TRBV19
CDR3: CASNRDGNTGELFF

J: TRBJ1-1
V: TRBV6-6
CDR3: CASEYRGREDTEAFF

J: TRBJ2-5
V: TRBV5-1
CDR3: CASSPGGLNQETQYF

J: TRBJ2-2
V: TRBV30
CDR3: CAWTDNTGELFF

J: TRBJ2-7
V: TRBV30
CDR3: CAWNLGGDDEQYF

J: TRBJ1-2
V: TRBV5-4
CDR3: CASSLDLTGYTF

J: TRBJ2-7
V: TRBV7-6
CDR3: CASSSSGTGDSYEQYF

J: TRBJ1-2
V: TRBV6-1
CDR3: CASSEGSRGDYGYTF

J: TRBJ1-3
V: TRBV27
CDR3: CASSLLGFGNTIYF

J: TRBJ1-1
V: TRBV6-5
CDR3: CASSYRTGTEAFF

J: TRBJ1-5
V: TRBV6-5
CDR3: CASSPKILQPQHF

J: TRBJ2-1
V: TRBV7-3
CDR3: CASSLGPGNDEQFF

J: TRBJ2-5
V: TRBV9
CDR3: CASAKNQETQYF